The clone carrying this TCR beta chain showed up many times. Its antigen is not identified. An end of the junction differs from the germline gene, which may be a read error. This sample was included in a study of CD8 T cells in ankylosing spondylitis. Study results and limitations: Reported data indicate significant enrichment of disease-linked clones within matched ankylosing spondylitis synovial fluid. In ankylosing spondylitis blood, a motif of roughly 8 highly homologous TCR beta variants appeared characteristic. In peripheral blood, disease-linked CD8+ clones occurred at relatively low frequencies.

For TCR beta, libraries came from quantitative 5'-RACE with molecular barcodes. TCRdb reanalysed the 5' RACE reads using MiXCR and keeps one entry per CDR3 protein. The data hold 100,000 to 150,000 distinct CDR3 sequences, with 7% to 10% observed a single time. The CDR3 sequence is 13 residues long. Germline CDR1 and CDR2: MNHEY and SVGEGT. Sequenced material: blood, either unsorted or a sorted T cell fraction (not recorded which). The TCR was taken from a male donor with ankylosing spondylitis or in good health (not recorded which). This sequence joins TRBV6-2 or TRBV6-3 and TRBJ2-2, with D hard to call. CDR3 loop: CSSRTIFSGELFF. CDR3 coding DNA: TGTTCCAGCAGGACCATTTTTTCCGGGGAGCTGTTTTTT.